The clone carrying this TCR beta chain has a handful of counts. Other DNA sequences in the sample encode the same CDR3. These data come from a study of sequential checkpoint blockade in melanoma. The CDR3 sequence is 19 residues long. Germline V CDR1 and CDR2: WSHSY, SAAADI. The V segment lost 2 bases and the J segment 5 bases; nucleotides outside the gene matches: 19. The method was immunoSEQ multiplex PCR; TCRdb's version includes in-frame clones alone and lacks a portion of them. The table includes fewer than 6,500 clones, roughly 57% detected once. Sample treatment: randomized to nivolumab then ipilimumab (arm A) or the reverse (arm B).

The receptor's source is a human donor with melanoma. J is TRBJ2-7 and V is TRBV10-2; 9 bases map to TRBD1. The sample was CD8+ T cells sorted from blood (inferred from file names), taken from a patient given nivolumab and ipilimumab in sequence. DNA of the CDR3: TGCGCCAGCAGTGAGGCATCCCTCTCGGGACAGGGCGCGCGGGACGAGCAGTACTTC. It codes for CASSEASLSGQGARDEQYF.